This T cell receptor (beta chain) comes out of a study of control samples from healthy donors and cancer patients. The data were produced by immunoSEQ multiplex PCR, yet TCRdb's version contains in-frame clones alone and is incomplete. The data contain more than 100,000 clones, just under 90% of them singletons. CDR1 LGHDT and CDR2 YNNKEL come from the germline V gene (reference sequence). Trimming took 3 bases from V and 8 from J, leaving 10 bases between them. This CDR3 has 12 residues. The TCR originated in a man aged 50-59 years with head and neck cancer. The chain employs TRBV3-1 (or the pseudogene TRBV3-2) and TRBJ1-1; the D gene is possibly TRBD1 (6 bases). Sequencing used PBMCs. CDR3 sequence: CASSQRQAEAFF. CDR3 in DNA: TGTGCCAGCAGCCAGCGACAGGCCGAAGCTTTCTTT.